The entry below describes one T cell receptor beta chain. The data were obtained in a study of control samples from healthy donors and cancer patients. V dropped 4 bases and J dropped 2 bases, with 14 bases sitting between them. The CDR3 loop spans 15 amino acids. Germline CDR1 LGHNA, CDR2 YSLEER. Repertoires were generated with immunoSEQ multiplex PCR, while TCRdb's copy carries only in-frame clones and drops some. The repertoire has around 70,000 clones, 83% of them found once; the top ten carry 15% to 18%. What was sequenced was blood. The clonotype was recovered from a man between 60 and 70 years old in good health. The chain has TRBV4-3 and TRBJ1-2; a weak D match, TRBD1 (5 bases). CDR3 nucleotide sequence: TGCGCCAGCAGCCCATGGACGGGGGGAAACTATGGCTACACCTTC. Its protein product is CASSPWTGGNYGYTF.